A single sample is the source of the 2 T cell receptor beta chains below, sequenced in a study of blood T cells in healthy people across ages. It was with a sample-barcoded 5' primer and a J-beta primer mix that a second PCR of roughly 6 to 12 cycles was run. TCRdb itself ran the 5' RACE reads through MiXCR, one entry per CDR3 protein. The table lists roughly 720,000 distinct CDR3 sequences, about 55% of them singletons, with under 50% in the top ten. Sequencing was carried out using blood. These receptor sequences come from a man older than 75 in good health.

The V and J genes are TRBV9 and TRBJ2-1; TRBD2 is a possible D gene (5 bases). V lost 7 bases, J lost 8 bases, and 10 bases lay in between. Germline loops: CDR1 SGDLS, CDR2 YYNGEE. This CDR3 is 11 amino acids long. The CDR3 DNA follows: TGTGCCAGCCCGCCCGGGGATGAGCAGTTCTTC. It yields the protein CASPPGDEQFF.

This clonotype was seen only a few times. This sequence joins TRBV28 and TRBJ2-3, with 8 bases identical to TRBD1. Per the germline V gene, CDR1 is MDHEN and CDR2 is SYDVKM. V dropped 5 bases and J dropped 5; count of bases not matched to a gene: 12. This CDR3 has 16 residues. The CDR3 DNA follows: TGTGCCAGCAGTCCCTGGACAGGGTTTCATCGAGATACGCAGTATTTT. The encoded protein is CASSPWTGFHRDTQYF.